Listed below are T cell receptor beta chains from one sample, sequenced in a study of neurological immune-mediated disorders. TCRdb re-derived calls from the 5' RACE reads in MiXCR, one entry per CDR3 protein. The sample includes about 74,000 distinct CDR3 sequences, around 5.2% of them seen just once. The specimen sequenced was PBMCs. The receptor source for this set is a man younger than 35 with multiple sclerosis. The CDR3 runs from the conserved cysteine through the conserved F or W. A D gene is named only where the DNA matches it firmly. Clone size is stated in some rows and not others, as once, few, many or a class when expanded.

d_call j_call v_call clone_size cdr3_aa cdr3_nt
NA TRBJ2-2 TRBV6-6 NA CARSSGELFF TGTGCCAGAAGTAGCGGGGAGCTGTTTTTT
NA TRBJ1-1 TRBV5-6 many CASSFGGPNTEAFF TGTGCCAGCAGCTTTGGGGGGCCGAACACTGAAGCTTTCTTT
NA TRBJ2-7 TRBV20-1 many CSASAFGARFGYEQYF TGCAGTGCTAGTGCTTTTGGGGCGCGTTTCGGTTACGAGCAGTACTTC
NA TRBJ1-1 TRBV12-3/TRBV12-4 many CASSLAAGAGVGTEAFF TGTGCCAGCAGTTTAGCGGCGGGGGCGGGAGTTGGCACTGAAGCTTTCTTT
NA TRBJ2-6 TRBV5-4 NA CASSGRAARHSGAKVLTF TGTGCCAGCAGCGGGCGGGCGGCGCGACACTCTGGGGCCAAAGTCCTGACTTTC
TRBD1 TRBJ1-5 TRBV5-1 many CASSLAGGSNQPQHF TGCGCCAGCAGCTTGGCAGGGGGTAGCAATCAGCCCCAGCATTTT
NA TRBJ2-7 TRBV6-5 many CASSREPDRVEGEQYF TGTGCCAGCAGTAGAGAACCCGACAGGGTGGAGGGCGAGCAGTACTTC
TRBD2 TRBJ2-1 TRBV5-1 many CASSPGTSGTWGYNEQFF TGCGCCAGCAGCCCCGGGACTAGCGGGACCTGGGGCTACAATGAGCAGTTCTTC
NA TRBJ2-7 TRBV5-1 few CASTEGGGAEQYF TGCGCCAGCACCGAGGGAGGGGGCGCCGAGCAGTACTTC
TRBD1 TRBJ2-5 TRBV14 many CASSQGQGEATQYF TGTGCCAGCAGCCAAGGACAGGGAGAAGCGACCCAGTACTTC
NA TRBJ2-3 TRBV5-1 many CASQLGQGWTDTQYF TGCGCCAGCCAACTGGGGCAGGGGTGGACAGATACGCAGTATTTT
TRBD2 TRBJ2-7 TRBV20-1 many CSASSGRAYEQYF TGCAGTGCTAGTAGCGGGAGGGCCTACGAGCAGTACTTC
TRBD1 TRBJ1-1 TRBV12-3/TRBV12-4 many CASREGQRNTEAFF TGTGCCAGCAGGGAGGGACAGCGGAACACTGAAGCTTTCTTT
NA TRBJ1-5 TRBV12-3/TRBV12-4 many CASRIGQSLNQPQNF TGTGCCAGCAGGATCGGACAGAGCCTAAATCAGCCCCAGAATTTT
NA TRBJ1-2 TRBV29-1 many CSVEGGGNYGYTF TGCAGCGTCGAAGGGGGAGGAAACTATGGCTACACCTTC
NA TRBJ2-7 TRBV10-3 few CAISPRTGNEQYF TGTGCCATCAGTCCCAGAACGGGGAACGAGCAGTACTTC
NA TRBJ2-3 TRBV5-1 many CASSFTVTDTQYF TGCGCCAGCAGCTTCACAGTCACAGATACGCAGTATTTT
NA TRBJ2-1 TRBV10-3 many CALLEQFF TGTGCCCTGCTGGAGCAGTTCTTC
NA TRBJ2-7 TRBV7-9 many CASSLGPSYEQYF TGTGCCAGCAGCTTAGGCCCGTCCTACGAGCAGTACTTC
NA TRBJ1-1 TRBV5-1 NA CASSLAGGNTEAFF TGCGCCAGCAGCTTGGCAGGAGGGAACACTGAAGCTTTCTTT
NA TRBJ2-2 TRBV28 many CASSPGNGELFF TGTGCCAGCAGTCCGGGGAACGGGGAGCTGTTTTTT
NA TRBJ2-1 TRBV3-1 many CASSQDFYNEQFF TGTGCCAGCAGCCAAGATTTCTACAATGAGCAGTTCTTC
TRBD2 TRBJ2-3 TRBV5-1 many CASSPKIPGGHTDTQYF TGCGCCAGCAGCCCGAAGATCCCGGGGGGGCACACAGATACGCAGTATTTT
NA TRBJ2-1 TRBV14 many CASSQGMGYNEQFF TGTGCCAGCAGCCAAGGCATGGGCTACAATGAGCAGTTCTTC
NA TRBJ2-7 TRBV20-1 many CSARDRVTSLDEQYF TGCAGTGCTAGAGATAGAGTAACCAGTCTCGACGAGCAGTACTTC
NA TRBJ2-7 TRBV12-3/TRBV12-4 NA CASSLLSLKPSYEQYF TGTGCCAGCAGTTTATTATCCCTCAAACCCTCCTACGAGCAGTACTTC
NA TRBJ2-2 TRBV5-1 many CASTHRTENTGELFF TGCGCCAGCACTCATCGGACAGAGAACACCGGGGAGCTGTTTTTT
NA TRBJ2-3 TRBV20-1 many CSASLVTDTDTQYF TGCAGTGCTAGTCTGGTAACAGACACAGATACGCAGTATTTT
TRBD1 TRBJ1-2 TRBV29-1 many CSVEDPNRGGSGYTF TGCAGCGTTGAAGATCCCAACAGGGGTGGTTCTGGCTACACCTTC
NA TRBJ1-4 TRBV4-3 NA CASSQDPGSGEKLFF TGCGCCAGCAGCCAAGATCCCGGAAGCGGTGAAAAACTGTTTTTT
NA TRBJ2-7 TRBV20-1 many CSARGQLSYEQYF TGCAGTGCTAGGGGCCAACTCTCCTACGAGCAGTACTTC
NA TRBJ1-6 TRBV20-1 many CSARVYSTLYSNSPLHF TGCAGTGCTAGAGTATATAGCACCCTTTACTCGAATTCACCCCTCCACTTT
TRBD2 TRBJ2-1 TRBV6-5 many CASSYSPAGGLYNEQFF TGTGCCAGCAGTTACTCTCCAGCGGGGGGGCTCTACAATGAGCAGTTCTTC
NA TRBJ1-1 TRBV20-1 many CSAGRRGNTEAFF TGCAGTGCTGGACGCAGGGGGAACACTGAAGCTTTCTTT
TRBD1 TRBJ1-2 TRBV20-1 many CSARETGRANYGYTF TGCAGTGCTAGAGAGACAGGGAGAGCTAACTATGGCTACACCTTC
TRBD2 TRBJ2-7 TRBV15 many CATSRAGTSGYEQYF TGTGCCACCAGCAGGGCCGGGACTAGCGGTTACGAGCAGTACTTC
TRBD2 TRBJ2-7 TRBV12-3/TRBV12-4 many CASTTYSGGTGYEQYF TGTGCCAGCACTACTTACTCCGGGGGGACGGGGTACGAGCAGTACTTC
NA TRBJ1-6 TRBV25-1 NA CASTGQGDSPLNF TGTGCCAGCACCGGGCAGGGTGATTCACCCCTCAACTTT